These 5 T cell receptor beta chains came from one sample sequenced in a study of blood T cell repertoires in COVID-19. Profiled with immunoSEQ multiplex PCR; TCRdb holds only in-frame clones, not every one. Among just over 300,000 clones listed, around 90% were seen once. Source material: PBMCs or T cells enriched from blood (not recorded which). The receptors come from a young woman with acute COVID-19.

The rearrangement links TRBV24-1 to TRBJ2-3, with D perhaps matching TRBD2 (5 bases). V shed 5 bases and J shed 3 bases, with 11 bases lying between them. The CDR3 has 14 amino acids. Germline CDR1 KGHDR, CDR2 SFDVKD. The CDR3 bases are TGTGCCACCAGTGCCTCGGGGTGGACAGATACGCAGTATTTT. Its protein is CATSASGWTDTQYF.

The chain carries TRBV28 and TRBJ1-6; 7 bases map to TRBD1. Germline-derived CDR1 and CDR2 are MDHEN and SYDVKM. V gave up 9 bases and J gave up 8 bases; unmatched junction bases: 4. The CDR3 has 12 residues. The CDR3 loop is CASTTGDSPLHF. CDR3 sequence (DNA): TGTGCCAGTACTACAGGGGATTCACCCCTCCACTTT.

CDR3 sequence (DNA): TGTGCCAGTAGTCTCGGACTCCTTCAGTATGGCTACACCTTC. It codes for CASSLGLLQYGYTF. The chain couples TRBV19 to TRBJ1-2; D is ambiguous. The CDR3 length is 14 residues. CDR1 and CDR2 (germline): LNHDA, SQIVND (reference sequence). V dropped 5 bases and J dropped 5 bases, with 15 bases sitting between them.

The chain joins TRBV19 to TRBJ2-7; D is possibly TRBD1 (5 bases). V was trimmed by 4 bases and J by 5 bases, leaving 12 bases between them. The CDR3 sequence is 13 residues long. The V gene's germline CDR1 is LNHDA and CDR2 SQIVND (reference sequence). The CDR3 is CASSRQGPHEQYF. In DNA, the CDR3 is TGTGCCAGTAGTAGGCAGGGTCCCCACGAGCAGTACTTC.

This chain joins TRBV6-5 and TRBJ2-1, with D unclear. The CDR3 is 11 residues long. V lost 4 bases and J 5 bases, leaving 3 bases between the germline ends. CDR1 MNHEY and CDR2 SVGAGI come from the germline V gene. CDR3 region: CASSSNNEQFF. Written as DNA, the CDR3 is TGTGCCAGCAGTTCCAACAATGAGCAGTTCTTC.